The rows below give T cell receptor beta chains drawn from one sample of a study of spatial heterogeneity in lung cancer. TCRdb reanalysed the 5' RACE reads using MiXCR and keeps one entry per CDR3 protein. The sample records more than 10,000 distinct CDR3 sequences, roughly 5.2% being singletons. The input for sequencing was lung tumor tissue, taken at surgery. The receptors were sampled from a male donor with early-stage non-small cell lung cancer. The conserved cysteine and the conserved F or W are not part of the CDR3 here. The D gene is left open where the match is weak.

J,D,V,CDR3
TRBJ1-1,.,TRBV6-2/TRBV6-3,ASTLQGHTEAF
TRBJ1-1,TRBD1,TRBV7-2,ASSRRQGLAF
TRBJ1-4,.,TRBV18,ASSPYPPGTNEKLF
TRBJ2-1,TRBD2,TRBV29-1,SVDGGTSNEQF
TRBJ2-1,.,TRBV20-1,SAIYRFSEQF
TRBJ2-3,TRBD2,TRBV19,ASSMETSGTDTQY
TRBJ1-2,.,TRBV29-1,SVESGGYGYT
TRBJ1-3,.,TRBV5-7,ASIDPSGNTIY
TRBJ2-1,.,TRBV14,ASRQRGSSYNEQF
TRBJ1-2,.,TRBV20-1,SARARGLTGDGYT
TRBJ1-3,.,TRBV18,ASSPQGTSGNTIY
TRBJ1-1,TRBD1,TRBV28,ASSPTGVGMNTEAF